The clone carrying this TCR beta chain was recorded only once. The antigen remains undetermined. The source of the sample is a study of PD-L1 blockade in urothelial cancer. Looking at the study overall: Patients with male sex and bladder-origin urothelial cancer accounted for about 85% of the 29 enrolled. Prior chemotherapy ranged from 0 to 3 regimens per patient.

Germline CDR1 reads KGHSH; CDR2 reads LQKENI. The CDR3 loop spans 17 amino acids. V lost 2 bases and J 2 bases, leaving 18 bases between the germline ends. Indicated time point: pretreatment peripheral blood. Locally advanced or metastatic urothelial carcinoma affected all patients. Points from the study as a whole: In blood at 3 weeks, tumor-associated clones expanded more among patients with durable benefit.

Sequencing was performed with immunoSEQ multiplex PCR; in TCRdb, only in-frame clones are kept and a portion is missing. The sample holds around 63,000 clones, roughly 79% seen once. The chain employs TRBV18 and TRBJ1-1; a weak D match, TRBD1 (6 bases). Sequencing used PBMCs, obtained around atezolizumab (anti-PD-L1) treatment. This TCR came from a man between 65 and 85 years old with urothelial cancer. CDR3 sequence (DNA): TGTGCCAGCTCACCAAAAGTGGACAGCACCTTCAACACTGAAGCTTTCTTT. Translation gives CASSPKVDSTFNTEAFF.